The entry below gives a single T cell receptor beta chain sequence along with its context. Its antigen is not known. Germline V gene sequence: CDR1 MNHEY, CDR2 SMNVEV (reference sequence). The CDR3 totals 15 residues. V lost 5 bases and J 6 bases, leaving 17 bases between the germline ends. These data originate in a study of cytomegalovirus exposure and HLA in healthy donors. Broader study findings: Exclusion applied to some V segments, including TRBV6-2 and TRBV6-3, as they were indistinguishable.

The study ran its PCR with 60 Vbeta and 13 Jbeta primers. Assay: immunoSEQ multiplex PCR; the TCRdb copy retains only in-frame clones and omits some. In the table there are 150,000 to 200,000 clones, around 83% of which are singletons. The source of this sequence is a middle-aged woman in good health and CMV-seronegative. Material: PBMCs. This chain links TRBV27 with TRBJ2-1, with a tentative D call TRBD1 (5 bases). The CDR3 sequence: CASSPRQSISNEQFF. The CDR3 DNA is TGTGCCAGCAGTCCCCGACAGTCCATATCCAATGAGCAGTTCTTC.